The entry below gives a single T cell receptor beta chain sequence along with its context. Its target is unknown. Cells were frozen in aliquots of roughly 470,000, and one aliquot per fraction was sequenced. The data originate from a study of coeliac disease. Study in general: Refractory type I patients had normal intraepithelial cells despite over 12 months' diet failure. Study findings and constraints: Intraepithelial and lamina propria fractions were not highly pure, so cross-contamination was possible. Control samples showed higher TRB and TRG clonality than intraepithelial and lamina propria samples in active celiac disease.

Measured with immunoSEQ multiplex PCR; TCRdb has only the in-frame clones, and not every one. The sample shows over 3,500 clones, 69% of them seen only once. The CDR3 loop spans 15 amino acids. The germline V gene encodes CDR1 KGHSH and CDR2 LQKENI. V was cut by 3 bases and J by 4 bases, with 13 bases left in between. This sequence was found in a man younger than 45 with celiac disease. Sequencing was carried out using intraepithelial lymphocytes from the gut. The chain joins TRBV18 to TRBJ2-1, with D maybe TRBD2 (6 bases). CDR3 protein: CASSPREVGYNEQFF. In DNA, the CDR3 is TGTGCCAGCTCACCCAGGGAGGTCGGTTACAATGAGCAGTTCTTC.